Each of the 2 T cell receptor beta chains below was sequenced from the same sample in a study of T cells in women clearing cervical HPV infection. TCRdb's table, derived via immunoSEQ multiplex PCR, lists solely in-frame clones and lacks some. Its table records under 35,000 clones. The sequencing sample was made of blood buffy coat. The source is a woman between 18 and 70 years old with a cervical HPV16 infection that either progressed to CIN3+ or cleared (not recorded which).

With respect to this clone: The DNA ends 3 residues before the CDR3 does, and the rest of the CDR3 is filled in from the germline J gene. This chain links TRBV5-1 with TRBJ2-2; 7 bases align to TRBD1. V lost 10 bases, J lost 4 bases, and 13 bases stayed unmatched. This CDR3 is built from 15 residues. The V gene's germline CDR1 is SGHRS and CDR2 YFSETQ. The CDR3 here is CASTPTGVGTGELFF. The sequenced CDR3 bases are TGCGCCTCAACCCCCACAGGGGTTGGCACCGGGGAG. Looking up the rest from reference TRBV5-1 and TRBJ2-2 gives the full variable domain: KAGVTQTPRYLIKTRGQQVTLSCSPISGHRSVSWYQQTPGQGLQFLFEYFSETQRNKGNFPGRFSGRQFSNSRSEMNVSTLELGDSALYLCASTPTGVGTGELFFGEGSRLTVL.

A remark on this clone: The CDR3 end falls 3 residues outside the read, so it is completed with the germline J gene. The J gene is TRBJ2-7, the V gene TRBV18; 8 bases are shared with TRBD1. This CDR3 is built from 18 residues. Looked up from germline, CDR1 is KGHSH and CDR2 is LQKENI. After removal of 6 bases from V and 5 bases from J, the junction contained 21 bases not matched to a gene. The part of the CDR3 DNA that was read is TGTGCCAGCTCCCTCACACCCCGTGACAGGGGACTGGATGACGAG. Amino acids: CASSLTPRDRGLDDE. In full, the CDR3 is CASSLTPRDRGLDDEQYF.